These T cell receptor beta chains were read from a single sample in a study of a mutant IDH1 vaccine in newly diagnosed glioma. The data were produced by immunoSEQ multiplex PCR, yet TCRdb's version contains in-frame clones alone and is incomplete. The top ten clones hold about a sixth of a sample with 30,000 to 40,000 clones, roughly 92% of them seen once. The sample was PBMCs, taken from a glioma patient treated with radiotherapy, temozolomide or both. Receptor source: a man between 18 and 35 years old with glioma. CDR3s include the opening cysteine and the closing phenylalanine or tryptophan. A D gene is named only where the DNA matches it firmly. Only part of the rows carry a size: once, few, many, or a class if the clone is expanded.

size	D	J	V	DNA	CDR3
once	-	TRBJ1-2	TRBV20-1	TGCAGTGCTAGGCGGGCGCTTGGCTACACCTTC	CSARRALGYTF
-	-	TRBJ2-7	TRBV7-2	TGTGCCAGCAGCTCCCAGACAGGGACTTACGAGCAGTACTTC	CASSSQTGTYEQYF
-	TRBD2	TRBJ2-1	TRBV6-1	TGTGCCAGCAGGGGGGGGATTAGGGTCGATGAGCAGTTCTTC	CASRGGIRVDEQFF
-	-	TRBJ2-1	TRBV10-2	TGCGCCAGCAGTGATGGCCTACCATACAATGAGCAGTTCTTC	CASSDGLPYNEQFF
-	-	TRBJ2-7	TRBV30	TGTGCCTTGTCAGGGGCCTACGAGCAGTACTTC	CALSGAYEQYF
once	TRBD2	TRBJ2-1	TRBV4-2	TGTGCCAGCAGCCAACTAGCGGGAGGGTCCTACAATGAGCAGTTCTTC	CASSQLAGGSYNEQFF
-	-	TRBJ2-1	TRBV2	TGTGCCAGCAGTGGGGACTGGTTGAACACTGAGCAGTTCTTC	CASSGDWLNTEQFF
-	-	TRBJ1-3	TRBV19	TGTGCCAGTAGTGATCACTGGAGCTCTGGAAACACCATATATTTT	CASSDHWSSGNTIYF
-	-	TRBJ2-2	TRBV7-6	TGTGCCAGCAGCCGGGGAACCGGGGAGCTGTTTTTT	CASSRGTGELFF
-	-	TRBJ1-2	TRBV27	TGTGCCAGCAGTGCAAGCTGGGGGGAGAACATCTATGGCTACACCTTC	CASSASWGENIYGYTF
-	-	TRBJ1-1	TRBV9	TGTGCCAGCAGCGTAGCCCCTACCACTGAAGCTTTCTTT	CASSVAPTTEAFF
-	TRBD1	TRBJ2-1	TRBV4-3	TGCGCCAGCAGCCAGGGGCCTACAGGGGCTCCCATCAATGAGCAGTTCTTC	CASSQGPTGAPINEQFF
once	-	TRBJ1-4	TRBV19	TGTGCCAGCGAGACGGAGTGGTCTGGAAAACTGTTTTTT	CASETEWSGKLFF
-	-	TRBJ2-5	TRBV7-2	TGTGCCAGCAGCTTAGGGCAGGAAGAGACCCAGTACTTC	CASSLGQEETQYF
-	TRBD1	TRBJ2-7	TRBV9	TGTGCCAGCAGCGCGACCGGGACAGGTTTTTACGAGCAGTACTTC	CASSATGTGFYEQYF
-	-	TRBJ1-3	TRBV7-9	TGTGCCAGCAGCTTAGCGGCCAGGAGGATTGGAAACACCATATATTTT	CASSLAARRIGNTIYF
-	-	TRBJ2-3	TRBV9	TGTGCCAGCAGCCAGGAATGGGGGGCAGATACGCAGTATTTT	CASSQEWGADTQYF
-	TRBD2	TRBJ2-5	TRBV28	TGTGCCAGCAGTGAGGGGACTAGCGGGAGGGTCGCAAGGGGCACCCAGTACTTC	CASSEGTSGRVARGTQYF
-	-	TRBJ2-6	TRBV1	TGCACCAGCAGCAAGGGCCGGGCGGGGGCCAACGTCCTGACTTTC	CTSSKGRAGANVLTF
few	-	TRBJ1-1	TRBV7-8	TGTGCCAGCATCCTTTCCCGCGGGAACACTGAAGCTTTCTTT	CASILSRGNTEAFF
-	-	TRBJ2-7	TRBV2	TGTGCCACGCTGAGGGACGTTAGCTCCTACGAGCAGTACTTC	CATLRDVSSYEQYF
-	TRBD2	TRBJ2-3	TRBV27	TGTGCCAGCAGACGCTCTAGCGGGACCCGTACGCAGTATTTT	CASRRSSGTRTQYF
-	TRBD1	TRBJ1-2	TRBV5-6	TGTGCCAGCAGCCGGACAGGCGCGGTTATAAGCTACACCTTC	CASSRTGAVISYTF
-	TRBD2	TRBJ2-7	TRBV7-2	TGTGCCAGCAGCTTAGGCGGGAGTAAGTCCTACGAGCAGTACTTC	CASSLGGSKSYEQYF
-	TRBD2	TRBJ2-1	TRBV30	TGTGCCTGTTTAGTGCGTGCGGGAGGGAAATACAATGAGCAGTTCTTC	CACLVRAGGKYNEQFF
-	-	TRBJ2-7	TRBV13	TGTGCCAGCAGCTTAGGCCTGAGCAGTTACGAGCAGTACTTC	CASSLGLSSYEQYF
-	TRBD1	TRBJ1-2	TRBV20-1	TGCAGTGCCACCGACAGGGGAAGCTACACCTTC	CSATDRGSYTF
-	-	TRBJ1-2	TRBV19	TGTGCCAGTAGTATAGGCCCGGGCAACGGCTACACCTTC	CASSIGPGNGYTF
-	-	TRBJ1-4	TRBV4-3	TGCGCCAGCAGATCAAGGGCCGGAAAACTGTTTTTT	CASRSRAGKLFF
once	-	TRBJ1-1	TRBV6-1	TGTGCCAGCAGTACCGAGGTTAACACTGAAGCTTTCTTT	CASSTEVNTEAFF
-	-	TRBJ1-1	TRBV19	TGTGCCAGTAGTATGGCCCCCGGGTCGAGCACTGAAGCTTTCTTT	CASSMAPGSSTEAFF